The 19 T cell receptor beta chains below were found in one sample sequenced in a study of monozygotic twins with inflammatory bowel disease. TCRdb reprocessed the 5' RACE reads; each CDR3 protein has one entry and no DNA is given. The sample features nearly 450,000 distinct CDR3 sequences, with 2.4% in its top ten. The specimen sequenced was blood. The source of these receptors is a human donor with ulcerative colitis or Crohn's disease, or a healthy co-twin of an affected twin (not recorded which).

The chain is built from TRBV27 and TRBJ2-7; checking the TCRdb D call of TRBD1 is not possible without DNA. This CDR3 has 15 amino acids. Per the germline V gene, CDR1 is MNHEY and CDR2 is SMNVEV (reference sequence). The chain's CDR3 is CASSLLAGSLYEQYF.

The chain carries TRBV29-1 and TRBJ2-2; the D call from TCRdb, TRBD2, cannot be confirmed without DNA. This CDR3 comprises 13 residues. Germline lookup yields CDR1 SQVTM and CDR2 ANQGSEA. This chain's CDR3 is CSVDGRDTGELFF.

The rearrangement joins TRBV10-3 to TRBJ2-7. The CDR3 loop spans 13 amino acids. Per germline, CDR1 ENHRY and CDR2 SYGVKD. The CDR3 sequence: CAIRVTGSYEQYF.

The rearrangement joins TRBV6-1 to TRBJ2-1. CDR3 length: 15 residues. Germline CDR1 MNHNS, CDR2 SASEGT. CDR3 loop: CASREDHSRQNEQFF.

The rearrangement joins TRBV20-1 to TRBJ2-1; without DNA, the TCRdb call of TRBD1 cannot be checked. In germline, CDR1 is DFQATT, CDR2 SNEGSKA (reference sequence). There are 13 residues in the CDR3. The CDR3 here is CSARGQPNNEQFF.

This chain connects TRBV7-9 to TRBJ2-1; the D gene TCRdb calls, TRBD2, cannot be checked with no DNA. Germline-derived CDR1 and CDR2 are SEHNR and FQNEAQ (reference sequence). This CDR3 is built from 16 residues. CDR3 sequence reads: CASSLWQGPAVNEQFF.

The V gene is TRBV7-9, the J gene TRBJ2-1. The CDR3 contains 13 residues. Germline V gives CDR1 SEHNR, CDR2 FQNEAQ (reference sequence). CDR3 amino acids: CASQLEAINEQFF. The full variable domain, completed using reference TRBV7-9 and TRBJ2-1, is DTGVSQNPRHKITKRGQNVTFRCDPISEHNRLYWYRQTLGQGPEFLTYFQNEAQLEKSRLLSDRFSAERPKGSFSTLEIQRTEQGDSAMYLCASQLEAINEQFFGPGTRLTVL.

The gene calls are TRBV18 and TRBJ2-4; the D call of TRBD1 rests on TCRdb alone, since no DNA is present to check it. CDR3 length: 15 residues. CDR1 is KGHSH and CDR2 is LQKENI in the germline V gene. CDR3: CASSPGQGGGNIQYF.

This chain links TRBV5-1 with TRBJ2-3; TCRdb's D gene call, TRBD2, goes unchecked for lack of DNA. CDR3 length equals 17 residues. Germline V gene sequence: CDR1 SGHRS, CDR2 YFSETQ. The chain's CDR3 is CASSHGTSGRGTDTQYF.

The chain is built from TRBV7-9 and TRBJ2-5; the D gene TCRdb calls, TRBD1, cannot be checked with no DNA. Germline-derived CDR1 and CDR2 are SEHNR and FQNEAQ (reference sequence). This CDR3 is 17 amino acids long. This CDR3 is CASSPVGTVALQETQYF.

The chain couples TRBV5-1 to TRBJ1-1; TCRdb calls TRBD1, which cannot be checked without DNA. This CDR3 contains 15 residues. Germline assignment: CDR1 SGHRS and CDR2 YFSETQ. This chain's CDR3 is CASSWGQGMNTEAFF.

The chain recombines TRBV10-3 with TRBJ1-5. Looked up from germline, CDR1 is ENHRY and CDR2 is SYGVKD. CDR3 length equals 13 residues. The chain's CDR3 is CAISKDSNQPQHF.

This chain joins TRBV10-3 and TRBJ2-5; TCRdb lists TRBD1, though no DNA is available to test this call. Looked up from germline, CDR1 is ENHRY and CDR2 is SYGVKD. The CDR3 consists of 15 residues. The CDR3 spells CAISEQMTGVETQYF.

The chain has TRBV29-1 and TRBJ2-1; TCRdb lists TRBD1, though no DNA is available to test this call. This CDR3 is 12 amino acids long. The germline V gene has CDR1 SQVTM and CDR2 ANQGSEA. CDR3 loop: CSVEGTGSGQFF.

The V call is TRBV6-6, the J call TRBJ2-1; TCRdb proposes TRBD2, but this gene call is untestable without DNA. This CDR3 has 13 residues. CDR1 is MNHNY, CDR2 SVGAGI, per germline (reference sequence). This CDR3 reads CASSYSTSGEQFF.

The chain is built from TRBV2 and TRBJ2-3; absent DNA, TCRdb's TRBD1 call cannot be checked. Per germline, CDR1 SNHLY and CDR2 FYNNEI. The CDR3 runs 16 residues. The chain's CDR3 is CASSNGGTKSTDTQYF. Looking up the rest from reference TRBV2 and TRBJ2-3 gives the full variable domain: EPEVTQTPSHQVTQMGQEVILRCVPISNHLYFYWYRQILGQKVEFLVSFYNNEISEKSEIFDDQFSVERPDGSNFTLKIRSTKLEDSAMYFCASSNGGTKSTDTQYFGPGTRLTVL.

This chain links TRBV7-9 with TRBJ1-1. The CDR3 contains 13 residues. CDR1 SEHNR and CDR2 FQNEAQ come from the germline V gene (reference sequence). This CDR3 is CASSLSGKTEAFF.

The gene calls are TRBV5-6 and TRBJ1-4. The CDR3 extends over 15 amino acids. The germline V gene encodes CDR1 SGHDT and CDR2 YYEEEE. The CDR3 here is CASSLQVMEDEKLFF.

The chain uses TRBV18 and TRBJ2-5; TCRdb calls TRBD1, which cannot be checked without DNA. CDR1 and CDR2 (germline): KGHSH, LQKENI. This CDR3 contains 17 residues. This CDR3 reads CASSPPVPGQGGETQYF. Full variable domain (missing parts from reference TRBV18 and TRBJ2-5): NAGVMQNPRHLVRRRGQEARLRCSPMKGHSHVYWYRQLPEEGLKFMVYLQKENIIDESGMPKERFSAEFPKEGPSILRIQQVVRGDSAAYFCASSPPVPGQGGETQYFGPGTRLLVL.